The 13 T cell receptor beta chains given below trace back to one sample, sequenced in a study of CD8+ T cells in alopecia areata. The sequencing template was cDNA reverse transcribed from extracted RNA. Produced via immunoSEQ multiplex PCR; TCRdb's table is partial and in-frame only. The sample has more than 200,000 clones, 64% seen once; the top ten hold 4% to 4.5%. Regarding treatment: oral pan-JAK inhibitor, 5-10 mg twice daily. This specimen was CD4+ T cells sorted from blood, taken at week 4, from a patient treated with tofacitinib. The receptors were gathered from a human donor with alopecia areata.

CDR3 amino acids: CAVGTGTTDTQYF. As DNA, the CDR3 is TGTGCGGTGGGGACAGGAACGACAGATACGCAGTATTTT. The chain combines TRBV6-1 with TRBJ2-3; the match to TRBD1 covers 8 bases. CDR1 and CDR2 (germline): MNHNS, SASEGT. The CDR3 has 13 amino acids.

V and J are TRBV28 and TRBJ2-3; perhaps TRBD1 as D (5 bases). Germline assignment: CDR1 MDHEN and CDR2 SYDVKM. Trimming took off 5 bases at V and 2 bases at J, with 11 bases between the two ends. This CDR3 is built from 14 residues. The CDR3 DNA reads TGTGCCAGCAGTAATTCAGGGAACACAGATACGCAGTATTTT. Translation gives CASSNSGNTDTQYF.

As DNA, the CDR3 is TGTGCCTGGACAAGCGGGGGGGGCGGTACGCAGTATTTT. Translated, it gives CAWTSGGGGTQYF. V gene TRBV30 combines with J gene TRBJ2-3; 10 bases line up with TRBD2. After removal of 4 bases from V and 8 bases from J, the junction contained 6 bases not matched to a gene. From germline, CDR1 is GTSNPN and CDR2 SVGIG (reference sequence). CDR3 size: 13 residues.

The J gene is TRBJ1-1, the V gene TRBV6-5; D call uncertain. Germline lookup yields CDR1 MNHEY and CDR2 SVGAGI. This CDR3 is 12 amino acids long. V was trimmed by 6 bases and J by 10 bases, leaving 15 bases between them. This CDR3 is CASSLIGGRAFF. The CDR3 DNA sequence: TGTGCCAGCAGCCTGATAGGTGGGCGAGCTTTCTTT.

This sequence joins TRBV7-9 and TRBJ2-2, with D perhaps matching TRBD1 or TRBD2 (6 bases each). This CDR3 comprises 15 residues. CDR1 is SEHNR and CDR2 is FQNEAQ in the germline V gene (reference sequence). Trimming took off 5 bases at V and 3 bases at J, with 13 bases between the two ends. The CDR3 loop reads CASSGGGGYTGELFF. CDR3 bases: TGTGCCAGCAGCGGAGGGGGTGGATACACCGGGGAGCTGTTTTTT.

J is TRBJ2-5 and V is TRBV5-1, with 10 bases aligning to TRBD2. Losses at the gene ends were 2 bases for V and 5 bases for J; bases not matched to a gene: 6. This CDR3 spans 15 amino acids. The germline V gene has CDR1 SGHRS and CDR2 YFSETQ. The CDR3 is CASSFLAGVEETQYF. Written as DNA, the CDR3 is TGCGCCAGCAGCTTTCTAGCGGGGGTGGAGGAGACCCAGTACTTC. The full variable domain, its missing parts supplied by reference TRBV5-1 and TRBJ2-5, is KAGVTQTPRYLIKTRGQQVTLSCSPISGHRSVSWYQQTPGQGLQFLFEYFSETQRNKGNFPGRFSGRQFSNSRSEMNVSTLELGDSALYLCASSFLAGVEETQYFGPGTRLLVL.

This sequence joins TRBV2 and TRBJ2-5; 9 bases fit TRBD2. The CDR3 contains 17 residues. V lost 7 bases and J lost 5; bases outside the gene matches: 17. Per the germline V gene, CDR1 is SNHLY and CDR2 is FYNNEI. The CDR3, as DNA: TGTGCCAGCACCGAAGGGTCCGGCGGGGGGGTCTACGAGACCCAGTACTTC. Translated: CASTEGSGGGVYETQYF.

V and J are TRBV7-2 and TRBJ1-2; D might be TRBD1 (6 bases). CDR3 size: 17 residues. Germline loops: CDR1 SGHTA, CDR2 FQGNSA. Between the trimmed V and J ends, which lost 5 bases and 6 bases, there was a span of 25 bases. The DNA of the CDR3 is TGTGCCAGCAGCCCCCGGACAGCCATCGTCTCCACCCATGGCTACACCTTC. Translation: CASSPRTAIVSTHGYTF.

This clone showed up just a few times. The rearrangement uses TRBV4-3 and TRBJ2-7, with 10 bases fitting TRBD1. Trimming took 2 bases from V and 3 from J; bases not matched to a gene: 7. This CDR3 has 16 amino acids. Per the germline V gene, CDR1 is LGHNA and CDR2 is YSLEER. The CDR3 sequence: CASSQTLTGGLYEQYF. CDR3 bases: TGCGCCAGCAGCCAAACCTTGACAGGGGGCCTCTACGAGCAGTACTTC.

The V call is TRBV5-1, the J call TRBJ2-3; possible D gene TRBD1, 6 bases. The germline gives CDR1 SGHRS, CDR2 YFSETQ. The CDR3 has 15 residues. V was trimmed by 0 bases and J by 5 bases, leaving 13 bases between them. CDR3 protein: CASSLGGYREDTQYF. The CDR3, as DNA: TGCGCCAGCAGCTTGGGGGGCTACAGGGAAGATACGCAGTATTTT.

The chain is built from TRBV6-5 and TRBJ2-1, with TRBD1 matching 7 bases. Germline V CDR1 and CDR2: MNHEY, SVGAGI. V gave up 5 bases and J gave up 4 bases; unmatched junction bases: 2. CDR3 size: 13 residues. The CDR3 DNA reads as TGTGCCAGCAGTCTACAGGGGTACAATGAGCAGTTCTTC. Amino acid sequence: CASSLQGYNEQFF.

V usage is TRBV6-5 and J usage is TRBJ2-5; TRBD1 matches 7 bases. The CDR3 has 13 residues. Trimming took 5 bases from V and 5 from J; bases not matched to a gene: 5. Per the germline V gene, CDR1 is MNHEY and CDR2 is SVGAGI. CDR3 bases: TGTGCCAGCAGTCCGACAGGGCAGGAGACCCAGTACTTC. Its translation: CASSPTGQETQYF.

The chain carries TRBV25-1 and TRBJ2-7; 8 nucleotides match TRBD1. Germline V CDR1 and CDR2: MGHDK, SYGVNS. Trimming at V came to 7 bases and at J to 7 bases, leaving 15 bases not matched to a gene. The CDR3 totals 15 residues. Here the CDR3 DNA reads TGTGCCAGCACCTCCCGGAGGACAGGGCCTACGGAGCAGTACTTC. This gives the protein CASTSRRTGPTEQYF.